What follows is one T cell receptor beta chain and its context. Its antigen remains undetermined. No base-level quality is on record; no much larger clone is a single base apart. TCRbeta CDR3 regions were amplified from genomic DNA using the immunoSEQ Assay, a bias-controlled multiplex PCR. Per the source publication's procedure: The number of nucleated cells in each sample was estimated by amplification of reference gene primers within the assay. To quantify the absolute abundance of each unique TCRbeta CDR3 rearrangement, sequence reads were collapsed and filtered. Productive Simpson clonality was computed per sample as the square root of Simpson's diversity index over productive rearrangements. TCRdb mirrors the immuneACCESS table, restricted to in-frame sequences. Some clones are absent from its copies; in checked studies, under half trace to an unresolved V gene, and the reason for the others is unknown. The DNA was the basis for D and trimming; V, J and clone size are from that table. This sample has roughly 160,000 clones in its table, and 74% of those were observed once. Clones ranked in the top ten supply around 3% of the sample.

Trimmed from V: 9 bases; trimmed from J: 6 bases; junction bases lacking a gene match: 7. The CDR3, from cysteine to phenylalanine, totals 13 residues. Only CDR3 DNA remains: 39 bases, in frame from the first base. The germline V gene specifies MNHEY as CDR1 and SVGAGI as CDR2. The data stem from a study of blood T cell repertoires in COVID-19 (dated by TCRdb to about 2020). Study-level background: Collaborator samples came from the United States, Italy and Spain and covered acute and convalescent phases of COVID-19. Nearly every sample came with metadata listing a de-identified subject ID, COVID-19 status, age in years and sex. Subjects who had been exposed to COVID-19, were actively infected with it, or had recovered from it provided the deeply sampled blood TCRbeta repertoires that made up the dataset. The samples were drawn from two sources: the first 160 participants of the ongoing ImmuneRACE study, and 1,200 or so subjects contributed by 6 global collaborators. The material from the prospective study consisted of cDNA or gDNA derived from T cells, B-cell-depleted T cells, or PBMCs. A freely available public database, intended as a resource for researchers studying the immune response to SARS-CoV-2, is where the repertoires were released. Where available, HLA class I and class II types were taken from metadata supplied by the sample provider and were not determined by assay-based typing. The study at large found these results: Clinical and demographic metadata were provided uncurated, with the amount varying by source and participant.

The collaborating institutions used their own protocols to collect whole blood in K2EDTA tubes. For TCRbeta analysis, collaborators shipped samples in one of three forms: frozen whole blood, isolated PBMCs, or DNA extracted from either of those sample types. The sequence was obtained from a woman aged 80 or over with acute or convalescent COVID-19. Sequencing used peripheral blood. Here the chain combines TRBV6-5 and TRBJ1-2; the central 10 bases match TRBD1. CDR3 reads: CASESGTGDGYTF. The base sequence is TGTGCCAGTGAATCCGGGACAGGGGATGGCTACACCTTC.